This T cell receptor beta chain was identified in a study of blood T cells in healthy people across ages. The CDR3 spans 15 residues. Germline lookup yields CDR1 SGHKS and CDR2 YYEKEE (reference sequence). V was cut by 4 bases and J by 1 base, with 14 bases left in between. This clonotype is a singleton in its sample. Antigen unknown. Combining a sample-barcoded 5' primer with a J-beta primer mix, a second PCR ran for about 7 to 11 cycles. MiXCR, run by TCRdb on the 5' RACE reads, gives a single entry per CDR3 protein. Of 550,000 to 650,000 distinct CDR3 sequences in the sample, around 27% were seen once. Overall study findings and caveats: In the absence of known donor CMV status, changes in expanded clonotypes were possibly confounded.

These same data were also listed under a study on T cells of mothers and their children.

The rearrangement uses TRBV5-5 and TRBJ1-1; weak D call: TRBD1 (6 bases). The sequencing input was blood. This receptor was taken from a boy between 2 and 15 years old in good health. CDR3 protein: CASSGTGRGNTEAFF. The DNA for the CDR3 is TGTGCCAGCAGCGGAACAGGGAGGGGGAACACTGAAGCTTTCTTT.